Each of the 2 T cell receptor beta chains below was sequenced from the same sample in a study of post-analysis software for immune sequencing data (dated by TCRdb to between 2014 and 2017). The library was made by PCR. Sequencing used an Illumina HiSeq 2500. To reduce PCR and sequencing biases, unique molecular identifiers were incorporated into the TCR beta cDNA libraries. The public reads were reanalyzed by TCRdb: fastp trimming at Q25, MiXCR alignment, in-frame beta chains only. Every entry covers one CDR3 protein and lists the most common genes and DNA from its rows. This sample has 750,000 to 950,000 distinct CDR3 sequences in its table, and roughly 50% of those were observed once. 4.6% of the sample lies in the top ten. Beyond this particular receptor, the publication reports: About five TRBV segments, including TRBV5-6, TRBV5-1 and TRBV20-1, were significantly more frequent in patients than controls.

Their recognized antigens are unknown. Material: blood. The receptors stem from a girl between 10 and 17 years old with multiple sclerosis.

This clonotype appeared a single time. The rearrangement uses TRBV2 and TRBJ1-5; possibly TRBD1 for D (5 bases). Trimming took 4 bases from V and 2 from J, leaving 12 bases between them. The CDR3 totals 15 residues. Germline CDR1 reads SNHLY; CDR2 reads FYNNEI. The CDR3 region is CASSGMIQGNQPQHF. Written as DNA, the CDR3 is TGTGCCAGCAGTGGAATGATACAGGGCAATCAGCCCCAGCATTTT.

This clonotype was detected ten times or more. The V call is TRBV5-1, the J call TRBJ2-1, with TRBD2 as a possible D gene (6 bases). The CDR3 covers 14 residues. V was trimmed by 4 bases and J by 3 bases, leaving 11 bases between them. From germline, CDR1 is SGHRS and CDR2 YFSETQ. The CDR3 region has the DNA TGCGCCAGCAGCACCGGGCGGGGCTACAATGAGCAGTTCTTC. Translated: CASSTGRGYNEQFF.